The entry below gives a single TCR beta chain sequence along with its context. The table lists this clone with a count of one. Its antigen is not yet known. No qualities accompany the bases; no much larger clone lies one base away. The sample originates from a study of graft-versus-host responses after intestinal transplantation (dated by TCRdb to the early 2020s). Broadly, across the study: Multivisceral, liver-intestinal, or isolated intestinal transplants were received by the recipients. Every recipient was given anti-thymocyte globulin induction, followed by roughly 3 years of maintenance tacrolimus and steroids. Bulk TCR-beta CDR3 sequencing was used to track graft-versus-host and host-versus-graft alloreactive T cell clones in the graft, circulation and bone marrow after intestinal transplantation. To identify alloreactive clones, pre-transplant mixed lymphocyte reaction products were sequenced and compared with unstimulated pre-transplant donor and recipient T cells. The cohort enrolled 24 intestinal transplant recipients including one retransplant, and a few patients lacking pretransplant specimens were excluded. A peak of at least 4% donor T cells among recipient peripheral blood mononuclear cells was the definition used for donor T cell macrochimerism. Instead of going to the commercial service, samples from a few later patients were sequenced in-house on an Illumina MiSeq and processed with MiXCR. Beyond this particular receptor, the publication reports: The conclusions were limited by the relatively low number and heterogeneity of the intestinal transplant patients. GvH clones were found in recipient bone marrow, and some of the GvH clones appeared earlier in ileal mucosa or blood, which is consistent with an intestinal mucosal origin. Peak levels of circulating GvH clones were associated with declines in HvG clones early after transplant. High GvH to HvG T cell clonal ratios were observed in the allografts of patients with donor T cell macrochimerism.

Receptors were amplified or captured by the immunoSEQ multiplex PCR assay. High-throughput TCR-beta CDR3 sequencing of genomic DNA from most patients was performed by Adaptive Biotechnologies. The paper's processing steps were these. Adaptive's ImmunoSEQ software was the source of the TCR sequencing data for fewer than 20 patients, while a few other patients were processed with MiXCR and VDJtools. CDR3 nucleotide sequences shared by donor and recipient were removed because the origin of these sequences could not be assigned. To be classed as alloreactive, a clone needed at least 2-fold expansion over unstimulated cells and a minimum CFSE-low frequency of 0.002% (template counts) or 0.001% (read counts). Mappable clones were those detected in sequenced pre-transplant spleen, lymph node, or MLR CFSE-low populations of the donor or recipient. Cumulative frequency of alloreactive clones was calculated as a percentage of all sequences weighted by copy number. TCRdb holds this immuneACCESS table with in-frame rearrangements only. Some clones are missing; in checked studies, unresolved V genes explain under half, and the rest has no known cause. Clone size and the V and J calls come from that table; the DNA yielded D and trimming. The sample contains about 23,000 clones, just over 75% of them found a single time. The top ten clonotypes cover roughly 3.1% of the sample.

To isolate intraepithelial and lamina propria lymphocytes from graft specimens, dithiothreitol, EDTA incubations and collagenase D digestion were used. Bulk TCR-beta sequencing was performed on serial intestinal graft biopsy specimens collected as late as 600 days after transplant. In the germline V gene, CDR1 corresponds to SGHVS and CDR2 to FNYEAQ. Spanning cysteine to phenylalanine, the CDR3 consists of 16 amino acids. Just the 48-base CDR3 DNA is kept, in frame starting at base 1. V is pruned by 5 bases and J by 5 bases, leaving 12 bases of the junction without a gene match. The origin of this receptor is a human patient who received an intestinal transplant, so some T cells may come from the graft donor. The rearranged segments are TRBV7-6 and TRBJ2-7; 10 bases in the middle match TRBD2. Sequencing was performed on ileum tissue, taken 12 days after intestinal transplant. In nucleotide form, the sequence is TGTGCCAGCAGCCTGGGGGTCCTAGCGGGAGAGGACGAGCAGTACTTC. This is translated as CASSLGVLAGEDEQYF.